This TCR beta chain emerged from a study of shared clonotypes between healthy human individuals. Study-wide points: Some clonotypes were shared by all four sorted-subset donors, while others were not shared. The non-shared ones had lower generation probabilities than the shared ones. Having only a few donors restricted how much genetic and exposure-history diversity was captured.

Comments on this clone: Its antigen remains unidentified.

Trimming left V 6 bases short and J 6 bases short, with 11 bases between. Germline CDR1 reads SQVTM; CDR2 reads ANQGSEA. The CDR3 contains 11 residues. TCRdb keeps only in-frame clones here, not all; method: immunoSEQ multiplex PCR. The table records 1.6 million or so clones, approximately 98.5% of them present only once. Sequenced input: naive CD4+ T cells sorted from blood. Subset indicated: CD45RA+ positively selected. The chain employs TRBV29-1 and TRBJ1-1; a weak D match, TRBD1 (5 bases). The clonotype originates from a young man in good health. The CDR3, as DNA: TGCAGCGTAAACTGGGGCCCTGAAGCTTTCTTT. It codes for CSVNWGPEAFF.